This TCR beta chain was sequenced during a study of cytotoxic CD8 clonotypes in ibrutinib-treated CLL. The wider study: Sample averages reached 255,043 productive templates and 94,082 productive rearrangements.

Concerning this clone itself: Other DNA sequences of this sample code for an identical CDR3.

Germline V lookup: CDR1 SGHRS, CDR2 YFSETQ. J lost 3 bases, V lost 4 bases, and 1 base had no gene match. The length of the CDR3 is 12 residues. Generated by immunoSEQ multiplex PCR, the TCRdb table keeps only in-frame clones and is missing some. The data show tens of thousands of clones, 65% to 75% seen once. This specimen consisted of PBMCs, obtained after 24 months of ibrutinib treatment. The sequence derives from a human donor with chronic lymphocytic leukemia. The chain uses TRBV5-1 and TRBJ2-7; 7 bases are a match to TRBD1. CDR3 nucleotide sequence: TGCGCCAGCAGCCGGGACAGCTACGAGCAGTACTTC. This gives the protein CASSRDSYEQYF.